The source of this TCR beta chain is a study of T-cell memory formation after mild COVID-19. The CDR3 is 15 residues long. V lost 4 bases to trimming and J lost 8 bases, with 19 bases between them. The germline V gene has CDR1 SGDLS and CDR2 YYNGEE. Comments on this clonotype: Its antigen is not known.

5'RACE, which relied on constant-segment primers, yielded TCR alpha and TCR beta cDNA libraries carrying sample barcodes and UMIs. MiXCR, applied by TCRdb to the 5' RACE reads, yields one record per CDR3 protein. Of hundreds of thousands of distinct CDR3 sequences in the sample, 28% were seen once. Study-wide results and caveats: Day 15 to 85 contracting clones showed balanced CD4/CD8; day 15 to 37 expanders favored CD4+. Proof of SARS-CoV-2 specificity was absent for the second-wave clones that crested on day 37.

The sample taken for sequencing was PBMCs or a T cell subset sorted from them (not recorded which). J is TRBJ2-4 and V is TRBV9, with D perhaps matching TRBD2 (9 bases). This receptor was obtained from an adult woman who had mild COVID-19 (a few samples of this study predate the infection). Cell type and time point are not known. The DNA for the CDR3 is TGTGCCAGCAGCCGAGGACAGGGCGGGGGGGACATTCAGTACTTC. Translating gives CASSRGQGGGDIQYF.